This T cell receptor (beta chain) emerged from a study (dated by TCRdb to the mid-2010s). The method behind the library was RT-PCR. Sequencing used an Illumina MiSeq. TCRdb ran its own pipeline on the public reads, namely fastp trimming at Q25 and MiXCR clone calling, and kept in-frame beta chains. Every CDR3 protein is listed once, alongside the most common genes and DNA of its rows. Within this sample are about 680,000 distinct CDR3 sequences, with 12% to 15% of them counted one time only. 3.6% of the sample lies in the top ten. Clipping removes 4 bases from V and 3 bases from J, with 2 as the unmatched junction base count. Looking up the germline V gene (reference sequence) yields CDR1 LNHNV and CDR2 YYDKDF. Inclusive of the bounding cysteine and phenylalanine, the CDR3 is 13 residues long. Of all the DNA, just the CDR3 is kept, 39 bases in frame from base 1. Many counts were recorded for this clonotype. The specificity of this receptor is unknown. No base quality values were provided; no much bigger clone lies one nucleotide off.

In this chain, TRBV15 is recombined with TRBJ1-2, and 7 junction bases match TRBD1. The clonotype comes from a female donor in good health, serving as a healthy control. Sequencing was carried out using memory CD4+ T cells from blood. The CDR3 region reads CATSKGTDYGYTF. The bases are TGTGCCACCAGCAAAGGGACAGACTATGGCTACACCTTC.